A selection of T cell receptor beta chains follows, all from one sample in a study of shared clonotypes between healthy human individuals. The repertoire was sequenced with immunoSEQ multiplex PCR; TCRdb's copy has only in-frame clones and lacks some. The sample lists millions of clones, roughly 92% occurring once. Sequencing used naive CD4+ T cells sorted from blood. The receptors stem from a man between 18 and 35 years old in good health. CDR3s include the opening cysteine and the closing phenylalanine or tryptophan. The D gene is left open where the match is weak. Rows may omit the clone size; those that give it use once, few, many or a size class.

D gene | J gene | CDR3 length | V gene | clone size | CDR3 DNA | CDR3 protein
- | TRBJ1-1 | 13 | TRBV28 | once | TGTGCCAGCAGTTTGGTAGCGGAGACTGAAGCTTTCTTT | CASSLVAETEAFF
- | TRBJ2-7 | 15 | TRBV28 | - | TGTGCCAGCAAGGAGCCGGCGGTGGGGGCCTACGAGCAGTACTTC | CASKEPAVGAYEQYF
- | TRBJ1-2 | 14 | TRBV6-5 | - | TGTGCCAGCAGTTACTCAAGCACGATCTATGGCTACACCTTC | CASSYSSTIYGYTF
TRBD2 | TRBJ2-7 | 14 | TRBV6-1 | - | TGTGCCAGCACGGAACTAGCGTTTACCTACGAGCAGTACTTC | CASTELAFTYEQYF
TRBD2 | TRBJ2-3 | 17 | TRBV27 | - | TGTGCCAGCAGTGGAGGAGGACTAGCGGCTTACACAGATACGCAGTATTTT | CASSGGGLAAYTDTQYF
- | TRBJ2-4 | 12 | TRBV19 | few | TGTGCCAGTAGTGAGGGGACAAACATTCAGTACTTC | CASSEGTNIQYF
- | TRBJ2-3 | 13 | TRBV6-5 | - | TGTGCCGCTACGCCGGGGGGCACAGATACGCAGTATTTT | CAATPGGTDTQYF
TRBD2 | TRBJ2-7 | 15 | TRBV11-2 | - | TGTGCCAGCAGCAAACTAGCGGTATTCTCCTACGAGCAGTACTTC | CASSKLAVFSYEQYF
- | TRBJ2-5 | 14 | TRBV5-4 | - | TGTGCCAGCAGCAGTTTAGGGGGGTTGGAGACCCAGTACTTC | CASSSLGGLETQYF
TRBD1 | TRBJ1-2 | 13 | TRBV6-6 | - | TGTGCCAGCACCGCGGACAGGCGGGAAGGCTACACCTTC | CASTADRREGYTF
TRBD1 | TRBJ2-1 | 14 | TRBV15 | - | TGTGCCACCAGTCTCGGGACAGGGTACGATGAGCAGTTCTTC | CATSLGTGYDEQFF
TRBD1 | TRBJ2-7 | 17 | TRBV18 | once | TGTGCCAGCTCACCTGGGGTACCGGGGACAGGGATGTACGAGCAGTACTTC | CASSPGVPGTGMYEQYF
- | TRBJ1-2 | 10 | TRBV29-1 | once | TGCAGCGTTGAACAGAATGGCTACACCTTC | CSVEQNGYTF
- | TRBJ2-7 | 13 | TRBV7-3 | - | TGTGCCAGCAGCCAAGGACATACCTACGAGCAGTACTTC | CASSQGHTYEQYF
TRBD2 | TRBJ2-7 | 15 | TRBV7-2 | - | TGTGCCAGCAGCCATGGACTAGCGGGCCCCTACGAGCAGTACTTC | CASSHGLAGPYEQYF
- | TRBJ1-1 | 13 | TRBV19 | - | TGTGCCAGTAGGTCGGGGACGAACACTGAAGCTTTCTTT | CASRSGTNTEAFF
- | TRBJ2-7 | 14 | TRBV7-9 | once | TGTGCCAGCAGCTTAAGGACACTGGGAAACGAGCAGTACTTC | CASSLRTLGNEQYF
TRBD1 | TRBJ1-1 | 15 | TRBV7-2 | - | TGTGCCAGCAGCTTTACCGGGACAGGGGCCACTGAAGCTTTCTTT | CASSFTGTGATEAFF
- | TRBJ2-7 | 13 | TRBV5-6 | - | TGTGCCAGCAGCTTTGGTCCCCGGGTCGAGCAGTACTTC | CASSFGPRVEQYF
TRBD2 | TRBJ2-3 | 17 | TRBV7-9 | - | TGTGCCAGCAACTCCGACCCTAGCGGGAGGGGCACAGATACGCAGTATTTT | CASNSDPSGRGTDTQYF
- | TRBJ2-2 | 16 | TRBV2 | - | TGTGCCAGCAGTACCCGTGGTAGCGCCCAGACCGGGGAGCTGTTTTTT | CASSTRGSAQTGELFF
- | TRBJ1-5 | 12 | TRBV29-1 | - | TGCAGCGTTGGGGGTTCCAATCAGCCCCAGCATTTT | CSVGGSNQPQHF
- | TRBJ2-7 | 13 | TRBV5-1 | - | TGCGCCACTGGGAGGGGGGACGTCGACGAGCAGTACTTC | CATGRGDVDEQYF
- | TRBJ2-3 | 15 | TRBV10-2 | - | TGCGCCAGCAGCGACCATATGGGGCCCACAGATACGCAGTATTTT | CASSDHMGPTDTQYF
TRBD2 | TRBJ2-7 | 18 | TRBV5-1 | once | TGCGCCAGCAGCTTGGACCGGACTAGCGGGGGGGCTCCCTACGAGCAGTACTTC | CASSLDRTSGGAPYEQYF
TRBD2 | TRBJ2-3 | 16 | TRBV7-2 | - | TGTGCCAGCAGCCAGCAAGGGACTAGAGACACAGATACGCAGTATTTT | CASSQQGTRDTDTQYF
- | TRBJ2-7 | 15 | TRBV4-3 | - | TGCGCCAGCAGCCGGGATCCCCAGCCCTCCTACGAGCAGTACTTC | CASSRDPQPSYEQYF
- | TRBJ1-3 | 15 | TRBV30 | - | TGTGCCTGGAGTTCTGGGACGGGCTCTGGAAACACCATATATTTT | CAWSSGTGSGNTIYF
- | TRBJ2-7 | 14 | TRBV7-8 | - | TGTGCCAGCAGCTTAGTTGGTAGCGGCTACGAGCAGTACTTC | CASSLVGSGYEQYF
- | TRBJ2-5 | 13 | TRBV5-1 | - | TGCGCCAGCAGCGCCAATCTCCAAGAGACCCAGTACTTC | CASSANLQETQYF
TRBD1 | TRBJ2-2 | 16 | TRBV9 | - | TGTGCCAGCAGCCGAGGGGACAGCCTGAACACCGGGGAGCTGTTTTTT | CASSRGDSLNTGELFF
TRBD2 | TRBJ2-1 | 16 | TRBV2 | - | TGTGCCAGCAGTGAGGTAGCGGGGGGGGCCTACAATGAGCAGTTCTTC | CASSEVAGGAYNEQFF
- | TRBJ2-2 | 18 | TRBV6-1 | few | TGTGCCAGCAGTGAAGGTTCAGGGGCGGGGTTGAACACCGGGGAGCTGTTTTTT | CASSEGSGAGLNTGELFF
- | TRBJ2-4 | 13 | TRBV7-9 | - | TGTGCCAGCAGCTTATCTGGGGCGGACATTCAGTACTTC | CASSLSGADIQYF
- | TRBJ1-4 | 16 | TRBV2 | - | TGTGCCAGCAGTGAAGCTCCGACGGGACTAAATGAAAAACTGTTTTTT | CASSEAPTGLNEKLFF
- | TRBJ2-1 | 13 | TRBV7-8 | once | TGTGCCAGCAGCTTGGGGGGACCCAATGAGCAGTTCTTC | CASSLGGPNEQFF
TRBD1 | TRBJ2-7 | 15 | TRBV10-1 | - | TGCGCCAGCAGTGATCCCGGGACAGGGCTTTACGAGCAGTACTTC | CASSDPGTGLYEQYF
- | TRBJ1-2 | 15 | TRBV27 | - | TGTGCCAGCAGTTCCTCCCCCAGGGGCGACTATGGCTACACCTTC | CASSSSPRGDYGYTF
- | TRBJ1-2 | 13 | TRBV11-2 | - | TGTGCCAGCAACCCCGGGGGGGGCGGTGGCTACACCTTC | CASNPGGGGGYTF
- | TRBJ2-7 | 13 | TRBV2 | once | TGTGCCAGCAGAGGGACGGCGACCTACGAGCAGTACTTC | CASRGTATYEQYF
- | TRBJ2-4 | 17 | TRBV21-1 | - | TGTGCCAGCAGCAGCCAGACAGGGGGCCGTGCCAAAAACATTCAGTACTTC | CASSSQTGGRAKNIQYF
TRBD1 | TRBJ2-7 | 14 | TRBV5-4 | - | TGTGCCAGCAAACTGCGACAGGGTAAGGACGAGCAGTACTTC | CASKLRQGKDEQYF
TRBD1 | TRBJ1-4 | 14 | TRBV6-6 | - | TGTGCCAGTTGGACAGGTTTGACTAATGAAAAACTGTTTTTT | CASWTGLTNEKLFF
TRBD1 | TRBJ2-2 | 14 | TRBV5-6 | - | TGTGCCAGCAGGGACAGGGGTTACACCGGGGAGCTGTTTTTT | CASRDRGYTGELFF
TRBD2 | TRBJ2-1 | 16 | TRBV6-5 | - | TGTGCCAGCAGTTACCGCCCGACTAGCGGGAGGCCCGAGCAGTTCTTC | CASSYRPTSGRPEQFF
TRBD1 | TRBJ1-4 | 15 | TRBV11-2 | - | TGTGCCAGCAGCCCGGGACAGGGCTTAAATGAAAAACTGTTTTTT | CASSPGQGLNEKLFF
TRBD2 | TRBJ2-1 | 14 | TRBV25-1 | - | TGTGCCAGCAGTCTGTTACTAGCGGGGGATGAGCAGTTCTTC | CASSLLLAGDEQFF
- | TRBJ1-2 | 11 | TRBV6-5 | - | TGTGCCAGTGGCTTGGGGAATGGCTACACCTTC | CASGLGNGYTF
- | TRBJ1-1 | 10 | TRBV20-1 | - | TGCAGTACTTCGACAGTTGAAGCTTTCTTT | CSTSTVEAFF
TRBD1 | TRBJ2-7 | 14 | TRBV19 | - | TGTGCCAGTAGTTGGAGACAGGGAAGCTACGAGCAGTACTTC | CASSWRQGSYEQYF
- | TRBJ1-3 | 15 | TRBV15 | - | TGTGCCACCAGCAGAGAAGGGTCATCTGGAAACACCATATATTTT | CATSREGSSGNTIYF
- | TRBJ2-3 | 15 | TRBV5-1 | - | TGCGCCAGCAGCTTGGCCGGGAGTAAGGCAGATACGCAGTATTTT | CASSLAGSKADTQYF